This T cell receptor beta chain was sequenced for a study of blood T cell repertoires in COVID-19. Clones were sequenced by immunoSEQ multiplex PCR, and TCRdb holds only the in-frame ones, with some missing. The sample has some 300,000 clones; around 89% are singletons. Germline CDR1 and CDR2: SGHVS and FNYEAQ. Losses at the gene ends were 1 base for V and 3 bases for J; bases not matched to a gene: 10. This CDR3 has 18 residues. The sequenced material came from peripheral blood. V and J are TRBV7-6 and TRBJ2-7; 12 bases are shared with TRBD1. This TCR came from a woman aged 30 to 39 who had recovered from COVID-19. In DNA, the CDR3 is TGTGCCAGCAGCTTAGGTGAAGGGACAGGGGGCTCGATCTACGAGCAGTACTTC. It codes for CASSLGEGTGGSIYEQYF.